This T cell receptor (beta chain) stems from a study of T cell responses to AZD1222 COVID-19 vaccine. Germline V gene sequence: CDR1 GTSNPN, CDR2 SVGIG (reference sequence). The CDR3 has 13 amino acids. V lost 4 bases and J 6 bases, leaving 14 bases between the germline ends. Sequencing used immunoSEQ multiplex PCR; TCRdb keeps in-frame clones, though not all of them. The sample holds roughly 120,000 clones; roughly 87% are singletons and the top ten take roughly a tenth. The chain combines TRBV30 with TRBJ2-3; D gene unclear. The TCR originated in an adult in good health. The sequences come from peripheral blood, collected on day 0 of AZD1222 vaccination. The CDR3 here is CAWKNPAVDTQYF. CDR3 sequence (DNA): TGTGCCTGGAAAAACCCCGCCGTCGATACGCAGTATTTT.